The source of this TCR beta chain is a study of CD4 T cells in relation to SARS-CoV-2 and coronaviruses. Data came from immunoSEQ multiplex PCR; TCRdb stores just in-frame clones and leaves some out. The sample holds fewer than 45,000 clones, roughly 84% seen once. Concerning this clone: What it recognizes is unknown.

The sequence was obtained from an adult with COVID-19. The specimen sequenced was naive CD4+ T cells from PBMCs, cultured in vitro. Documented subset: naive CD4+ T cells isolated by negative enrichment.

The CDR3: CASRGLAASTDTQYF. DNA of the CDR3: TGTGCCAGCAGGGGCCTAGCGGCTAGCACAGATACGCAGTATTTT. The rearrangement links TRBV6-5 to TRBJ2-3, with 7 bases fitting TRBD2. CDR3 length equals 15 residues. After removal of 6 bases from V and 0 bases from J, the junction contained 6 bases not matched to a gene. In germline, CDR1 is MNHEY, CDR2 SVGAGI.